This TCR beta chain appears in the sequencing data of a study of blood T cell repertoires in COVID-19. Study overall: Samples of COVID-19 (acute and convalescent) were obtained from the United States, Italy and Spain. Nucleic acid was either cDNA or gDNA, and it came from T cells, B-cell-depleted T cells, or PBMCs.

The CDR3 totals 16 residues. Trimming shortened V by 2 bases and J by 1 base, and 14 bases separated the two germline ends. The germline CDR1 and CDR2 sequences are SGHDN and FVKESK. Libraries were prepared by immunoSEQ multiplex PCR; TCRdb keeps only in-frame clonotypes and omits some of them. The sample includes 200,000 to 250,000 clones, 82% of them seen just once. The sample taken for sequencing was peripheral blood. This clonotype was sampled from a woman between 40 and 50 years old with acute or convalescent COVID-19. The genes are TRBV14 and TRBJ1-2, with D tentatively TRBD1 (5 bases). As DNA, the CDR3 is TGTGCCAGCAGCCAACACCAGACAGTTGGTAACTATGGCTACACCTTC. Translating gives CASSQHQTVGNYGYTF. The variable domain in full, with the rest retrieved from reference TRBV14 and TRBJ1-2, is EAGVTQFPSHSVIEKGQTVTLRCDPISGHDNLYWYRRVMGKEIKFLLHFVKESKQDESGMPNNRFLAERTGGTYSTLKVQPAELEDSGVYFCASSQHQTVGNYGYTFGSGTRLTVV.